These T cell receptor beta chains were read from a single sample in a study of cytomegalovirus exposure and HLA in healthy donors. Assay used: immunoSEQ multiplex PCR; TCRdb lists only in-frame clones, some missing. This table holds approximately 140,000 clones, approximately 77% found once. Sequenced sample: PBMCs. Source of these receptors: a woman aged 55-70 years in good health and CMV-seronegative. Both conserved end residues are part of each CDR3. D genes are given only for firm matches. Rows give clone size only sometimes, using once, few, many, or a class for an expanded clone.

d_gene	abundance	j_gene	v_gene	CDR3nt	CDR3aa
NA	NA	TRBJ2-5	TRBV5-1	TGCGCCAGCAGCGTGGAGGGGCAAGGGACTCAAGAGACCCGGTACTTC	CASSVEGQGTQETRYF
NA	NA	TRBJ1-5	TRBV18	TGTGCCAGCTCACCAGAGTTTAGCAATCAGCCCCAGCATTTT	CASSPEFSNQPQHF
TRBD1	NA	TRBJ1-2	TRBV5-1	TGCGCCAGCAGCACACCGGGACAGGGGACCTCAACTTTC	CASSTPGQGTSTF
NA	NA	TRBJ1-3	TRBV5-1	TGCGCCAGCAGCTTGGAAGCAGGGCGCTCTGGAAACACCATATATTTT	CASSLEAGRSGNTIYF
NA	NA	TRBJ2-1	TRBV5-1	TGCGCCAGCAGCTTGTGGTCAGGGGCGTACGGTGAGCAGTTCTTC	CASSLWSGAYGEQFF
NA	NA	TRBJ2-5	TRBV19	TGTGCCAGTAGTTTGGCGGGGAGGGGGAGCCGCCAAGAGACCCAGTACTTC	CASSLAGRGSRQETQYF
NA	NA	TRBJ2-7	TRBV7-8	TGTGCCAGCAGCTTTTTGGGGGACATGGGTTCTCTCGAGCAGTACTTC	CASSFLGDMGSLEQYF
NA	NA	TRBJ1-5	TRBV27	TGTGCCAGCAGTTCCACAGGGAGGGGCGGCAATCAGCCCCAGCATTTT	CASSSTGRGGNQPQHF
TRBD2	NA	TRBJ2-3	TRBV5-1	TGCGCCAGCAGGAGCGGGAGTCGCACAGATACGCAGTATTTT	CASRSGSRTDTQYF
NA	NA	TRBJ2-7	TRBV6-6	TGTGCCAGCAGAGGCCAGGGAGGCGAGCAGTACTTC	CASRGQGGEQYF
TRBD1	NA	TRBJ1-6	TRBV7-9	TGTGCCAGCATGAGTAGGGGGCATAATTCACCCCTCCACTTT	CASMSRGHNSPLHF
NA	NA	TRBJ1-1	TRBV7-3	TGTGCCAGCAGCTTAAGCGGTGGGAGCCTGAACACTGAAGCTTTCTTT	CASSLSGGSLNTEAFF
TRBD1	once	TRBJ1-4	TRBV2	TGTGCCAGCAAGGGGGGAACAGGGGTTGAAAAACTGTTTTTT	CASKGGTGVEKLFF
NA	few	TRBJ2-3	TRBV5-1	TGCGCCAGCACCTTCGGAGGGGCCAGCACAGATACGCAGTATTTT	CASTFGGASTDTQYF
NA	once	TRBJ2-1	TRBV4-1	TGCGCCAGCAGCCAAGGGGGGCCCGGGACGACCTCCTACAATGAGCAGTTCTTC	CASSQGGPGTTSYNEQFF
NA	NA	TRBJ1-1	TRBV29-1	TGCAGCGTTGTATTACTAGGCCCGGCTGTAGCTTTCTTT	CSVVLLGPAVAFF
TRBD2	NA	TRBJ2-1	TRBV7-6	TGTGCCAGCAGCTTAGGGGTTGCAGGTGTTCTAGCGGGAGGGAACAATGAGCAGTTCTTC	CASSLGVAGVLAGGNNEQFF
TRBD1	once	TRBJ2-5	TRBV9	TGTGCCAGCAGCGTAGACGGCAGGGGGTTGAGTGAGCAGTACTTC	CASSVDGRGLSEQYF
TRBD2	NA	TRBJ2-7	TRBV7-9	TGTGCCAGCAGCTTCCCGGGACTAGCGGATACGGGGCAGTACTTC	CASSFPGLADTGQYF
TRBD1	NA	TRBJ1-2	TRBV7-2	TGTGCCAGCAGCTTACCCGACAGGGTTAACTATGGCTACACCTTC	CASSLPDRVNYGYTF
TRBD1	few	TRBJ2-5	TRBV10-3	TGTGCCATCGGACAGGTCAAAGAGACCCAGTACTTC	CAIGQVKETQYF
NA	NA	TRBJ1-5	TRBV7-9	TGTGCCAGCAGCTTAGTAGGCAGGGGCGATTATAGCAATCAGCCCCAGCATTTT	CASSLVGRGDYSNQPQHF
TRBD2	NA	TRBJ2-5	TRBV9	TGTGCCAGCAGCGTAGGTGTGACTAGCGGGAGTTTCGAGACCCAGTACTTC	CASSVGVTSGSFETQYF
NA	NA	TRBJ1-5	TRBV6-1	TGTGCCAGCAGTTATAATCAGCCCCAGCATTTT	CASSYNQPQHF
NA	few	TRBJ2-5	TRBV6-5	TGTGCCAGCAGTTCCCTGGGCGGGCTATTAGGGACCCAGTACTTC	CASSSLGGLLGTQYF
NA	once	TRBJ1-3	TRBV4-2	TGTGCCAGCAGCCAAGATGCAGGGTTCTCTGGAAACACCATATATTTT	CASSQDAGFSGNTIYF
NA	NA	TRBJ2-5	TRBV6-1	TGTGCCAGCAGTGAGACGGGTCGGGAGACCCAGTACTTC	CASSETGRETQYF
NA	NA	TRBJ1-2	TRBV9	TGTGCCAGCAGCGAGGACAATGCTAACTATGGCTACACCTTC	CASSEDNANYGYTF